This TCR beta chain was captured by sequencing in a study of identical twins. In every case, the donor was a healthy Caucasian. This clonotype was counted between two and nine times. Each cDNA held unique molecular identifiers, and template switching gave it a universal primer site. TCRdb recomputed calls from the 5' RACE reads with MiXCR, one row per CDR3 protein. Here the sample spans fewer than 350,000 distinct CDR3 sequences, 6.5% to 9.5% being singletons. The same data also went into a second study, on yellow fever vaccine responses in identical twins.

Material: memory (CD45RO+) T cells sorted from blood. This clonotype was sampled from a young woman in good health.

As DNA, the CDR3 is TGTGCCACGGCGGGGACAGACGCGAACACCGGGGAGCTGTTTTTT. Its protein product is CATAGTDANTGELFF. The V and J genes are TRBV6-1 and TRBJ2-2, with D possibly matching TRBD1 (7 bases). The CDR3 covers 15 residues. Germline assignment: CDR1 MNHNS and CDR2 SASEGT. Trimming removed 10 bases at V and 0 bases at J, with 15 bases between.